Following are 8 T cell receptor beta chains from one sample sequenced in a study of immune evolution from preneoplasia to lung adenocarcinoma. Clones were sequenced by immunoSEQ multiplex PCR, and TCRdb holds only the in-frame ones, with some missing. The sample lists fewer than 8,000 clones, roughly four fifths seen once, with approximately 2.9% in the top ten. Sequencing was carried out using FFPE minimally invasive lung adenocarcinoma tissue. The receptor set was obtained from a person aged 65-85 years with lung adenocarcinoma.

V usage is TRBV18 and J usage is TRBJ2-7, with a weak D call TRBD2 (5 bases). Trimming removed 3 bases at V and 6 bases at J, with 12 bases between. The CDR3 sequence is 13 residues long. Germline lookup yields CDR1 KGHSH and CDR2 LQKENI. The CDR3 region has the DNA TGTGCCAGCTCACCGCCGCCTCGGGGCGAGCAGTACTTC. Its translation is CASSPPPRGEQYF.

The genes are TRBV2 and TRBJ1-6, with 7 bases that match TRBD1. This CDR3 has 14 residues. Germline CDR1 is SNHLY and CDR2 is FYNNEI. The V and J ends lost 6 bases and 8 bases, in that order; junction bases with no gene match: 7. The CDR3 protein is CASSLGQKDSPLHF. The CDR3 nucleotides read TGTGCCAGCAGCCTGGGACAGAAGGATTCACCCCTCCACTTT. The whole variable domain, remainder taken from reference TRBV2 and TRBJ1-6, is EPEVTQTPSHQVTQMGQEVILRCVPISNHLYFYWYRQILGQKVEFLVSFYNNEISEKSEIFDDQFSVERPDGSNFTLKIRSTKLEDSAMYFCASSLGQKDSPLHFGNGTRLTVT.

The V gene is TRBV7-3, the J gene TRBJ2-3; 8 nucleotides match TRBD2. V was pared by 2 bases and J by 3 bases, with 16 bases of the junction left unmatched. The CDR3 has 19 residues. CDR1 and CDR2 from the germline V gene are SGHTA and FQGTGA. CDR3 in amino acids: CASSLGSPFSGSRTDTQYF. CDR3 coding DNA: TGTGCCAGCAGCTTAGGTTCGCCCTTCAGCGGGAGCCGAACAGATACGCAGTATTTT.

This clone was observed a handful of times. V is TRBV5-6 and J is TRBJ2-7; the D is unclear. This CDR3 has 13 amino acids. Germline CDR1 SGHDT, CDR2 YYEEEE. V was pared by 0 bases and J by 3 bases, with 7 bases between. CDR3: CASSLGRLYEQYF. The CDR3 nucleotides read TGTGCCAGCAGCTTGGGAAGACTCTACGAGCAGTACTTC.

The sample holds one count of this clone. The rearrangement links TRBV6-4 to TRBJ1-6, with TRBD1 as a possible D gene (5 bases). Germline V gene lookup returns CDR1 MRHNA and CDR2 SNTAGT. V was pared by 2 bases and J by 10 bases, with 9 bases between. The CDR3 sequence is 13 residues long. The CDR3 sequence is CASSDRRGSPLHF. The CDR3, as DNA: TGTGCCAGCAGTGACCGGAGGGGATCACCCCTCCACTTT.

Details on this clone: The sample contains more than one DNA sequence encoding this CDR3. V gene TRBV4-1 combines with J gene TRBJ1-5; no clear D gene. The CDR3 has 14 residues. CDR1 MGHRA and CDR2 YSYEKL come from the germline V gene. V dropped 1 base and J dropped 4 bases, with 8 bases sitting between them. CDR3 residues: CASSQVLGNQPQHF. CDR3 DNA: TGCGCCAGCAGCCAAGTGTTAGGGAATCAGCCCCAGCATTTT.

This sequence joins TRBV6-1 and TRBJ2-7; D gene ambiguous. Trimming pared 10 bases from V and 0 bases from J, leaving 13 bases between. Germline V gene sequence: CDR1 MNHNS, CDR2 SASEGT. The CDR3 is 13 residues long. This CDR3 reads CAIKDPRSYEQYF. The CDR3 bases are TGTGCCATCAAAGACCCCCGCTCCTACGAGCAGTACTTC.

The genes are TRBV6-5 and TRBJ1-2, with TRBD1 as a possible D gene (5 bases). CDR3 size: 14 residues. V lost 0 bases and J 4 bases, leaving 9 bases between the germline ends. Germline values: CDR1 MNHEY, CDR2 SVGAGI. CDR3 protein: CASSYSRDSYGYTF. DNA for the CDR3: TGTGCCAGCAGTTACTCGAGAGACAGCTATGGCTACACCTTC.